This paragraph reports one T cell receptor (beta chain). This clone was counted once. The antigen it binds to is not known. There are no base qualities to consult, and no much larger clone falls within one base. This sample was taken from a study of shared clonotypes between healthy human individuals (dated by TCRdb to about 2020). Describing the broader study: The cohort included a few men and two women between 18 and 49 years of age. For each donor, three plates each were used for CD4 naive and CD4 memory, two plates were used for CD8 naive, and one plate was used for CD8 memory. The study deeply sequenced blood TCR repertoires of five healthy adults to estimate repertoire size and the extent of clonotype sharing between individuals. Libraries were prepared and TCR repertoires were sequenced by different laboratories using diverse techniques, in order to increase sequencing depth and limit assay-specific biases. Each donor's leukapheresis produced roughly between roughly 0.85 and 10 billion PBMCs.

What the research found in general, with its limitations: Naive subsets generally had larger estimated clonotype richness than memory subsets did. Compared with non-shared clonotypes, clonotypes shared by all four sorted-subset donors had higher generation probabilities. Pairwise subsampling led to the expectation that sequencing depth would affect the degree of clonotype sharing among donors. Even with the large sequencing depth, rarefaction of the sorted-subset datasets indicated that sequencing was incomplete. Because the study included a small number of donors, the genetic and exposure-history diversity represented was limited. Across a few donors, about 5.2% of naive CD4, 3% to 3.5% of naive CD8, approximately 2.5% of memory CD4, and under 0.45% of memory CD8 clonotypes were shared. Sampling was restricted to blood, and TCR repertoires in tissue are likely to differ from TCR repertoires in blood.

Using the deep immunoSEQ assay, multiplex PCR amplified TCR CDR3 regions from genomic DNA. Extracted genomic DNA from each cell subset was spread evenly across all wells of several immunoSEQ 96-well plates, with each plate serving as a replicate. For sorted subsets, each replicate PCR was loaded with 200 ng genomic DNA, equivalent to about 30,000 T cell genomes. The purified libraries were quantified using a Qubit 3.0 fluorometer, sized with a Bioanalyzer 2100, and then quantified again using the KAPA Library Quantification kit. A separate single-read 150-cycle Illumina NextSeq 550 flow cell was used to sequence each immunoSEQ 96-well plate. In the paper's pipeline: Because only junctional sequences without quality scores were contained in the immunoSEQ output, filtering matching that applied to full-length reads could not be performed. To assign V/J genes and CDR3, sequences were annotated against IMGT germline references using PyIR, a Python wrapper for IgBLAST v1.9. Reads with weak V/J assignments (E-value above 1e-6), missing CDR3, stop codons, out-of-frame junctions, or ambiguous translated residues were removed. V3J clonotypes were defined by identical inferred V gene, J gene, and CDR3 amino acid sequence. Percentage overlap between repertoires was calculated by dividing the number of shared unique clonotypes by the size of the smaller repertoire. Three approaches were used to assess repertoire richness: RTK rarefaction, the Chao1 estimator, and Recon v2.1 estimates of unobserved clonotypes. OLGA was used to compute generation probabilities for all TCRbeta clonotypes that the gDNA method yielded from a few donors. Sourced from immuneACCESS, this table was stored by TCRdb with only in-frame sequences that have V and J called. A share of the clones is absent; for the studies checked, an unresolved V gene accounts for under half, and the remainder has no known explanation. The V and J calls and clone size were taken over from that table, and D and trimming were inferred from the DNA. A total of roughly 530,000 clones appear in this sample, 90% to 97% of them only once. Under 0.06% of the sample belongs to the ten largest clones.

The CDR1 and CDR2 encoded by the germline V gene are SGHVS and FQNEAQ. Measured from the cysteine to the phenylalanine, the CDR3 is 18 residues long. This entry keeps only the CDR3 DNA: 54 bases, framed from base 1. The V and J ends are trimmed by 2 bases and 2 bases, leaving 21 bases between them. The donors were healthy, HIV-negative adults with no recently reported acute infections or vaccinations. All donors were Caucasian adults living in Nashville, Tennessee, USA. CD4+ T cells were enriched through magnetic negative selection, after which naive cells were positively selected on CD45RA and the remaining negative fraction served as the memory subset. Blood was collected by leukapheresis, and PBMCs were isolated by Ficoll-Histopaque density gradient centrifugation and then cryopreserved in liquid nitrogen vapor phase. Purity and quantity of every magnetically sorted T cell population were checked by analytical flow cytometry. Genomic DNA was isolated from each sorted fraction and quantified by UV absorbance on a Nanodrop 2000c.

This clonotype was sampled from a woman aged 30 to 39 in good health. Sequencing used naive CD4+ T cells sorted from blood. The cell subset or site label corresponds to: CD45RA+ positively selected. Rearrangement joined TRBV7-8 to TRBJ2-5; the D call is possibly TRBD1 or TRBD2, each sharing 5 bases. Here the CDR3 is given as CASSLIRGGGQGQETQYF. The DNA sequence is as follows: TGTGCCAGCAGCTTAATTAGGGGTGGCGGGCAGGGACAAGAGACCCAGTACTTC.